These T cell receptor beta chains were read from a single sample in a study of preoperative IRX-2 immunotherapy in early breast cancer. Produced via immunoSEQ multiplex PCR; TCRdb's table is partial and in-frame only. The table lists 95,000 to 100,000 clones, roughly 90% of them singletons, with 2% to 2.5% in the top ten. The sample was tumor tissue, taken after IRX-2 immunotherapy. The receptors were sampled from a human donor with breast cancer. The CDR3 runs from the conserved cysteine through the conserved F or W. A D gene is named only where the DNA matches it firmly. For some rows the clone size is stated as once, few or many, or as a class when expanded; others skip it.

D: NA
size: NA
J: TRBJ1-2
V: TRBV19
CDR3: CASTAVGGYGYTF

D: NA
size: NA
J: TRBJ2-6
V: TRBV10-2
CDR3: CASSEISGANVLTF

D: TRBD2
size: NA
J: TRBJ2-7
V: TRBV14
CDR3: CASSQVAGVFSYEQYF

D: NA
size: NA
J: TRBJ2-5
V: TRBV7-2
CDR3: CASSSGGGETQYF

D: NA
size: NA
J: TRBJ2-7
V: TRBV29-1
CDR3: CSVIGEKTYEQYF

D: TRBD2
size: NA
J: TRBJ2-5
V: TRBV11-3
CDR3: CASSPIFAGGQETQYF

D: NA
size: NA
J: TRBJ2-7
V: TRBV7-6
CDR3: CASSEVGTGPTSYEQYF

D: TRBD1
size: NA
J: TRBJ1-5
V: TRBV6-8
CDR3: CASSASGTGNQPQHF

D: NA
size: few
J: TRBJ1-4
V: TRBV10-3
CDR3: CAISESSTLTSQKLFF

D: NA
size: NA
J: TRBJ2-2
V: TRBV28
CDR3: CASRERSGELFF

D: NA
size: NA
J: TRBJ2-7
V: TRBV19
CDR3: CASSKQGGTYEQYF

D: TRBD2
size: NA
J: TRBJ2-3
V: TRBV19
CDR3: CASTERGSTDTQYF

D: NA
size: NA
J: TRBJ2-7
V: TRBV5-1
CDR3: CASSLTDASYEQYF

D: NA
size: once
J: TRBJ2-3
V: TRBV19
CDR3: CASSILYTDTQYF

D: TRBD2
size: once
J: TRBJ2-3
V: TRBV19
CDR3: CASTPPGLDGDTQYF

D: TRBD2
size: NA
J: TRBJ2-1
V: TRBV30
CDR3: CAWRAGASGEQFF

D: NA
size: once
J: TRBJ2-5
V: TRBV18
CDR3: CASSLKATETQYF